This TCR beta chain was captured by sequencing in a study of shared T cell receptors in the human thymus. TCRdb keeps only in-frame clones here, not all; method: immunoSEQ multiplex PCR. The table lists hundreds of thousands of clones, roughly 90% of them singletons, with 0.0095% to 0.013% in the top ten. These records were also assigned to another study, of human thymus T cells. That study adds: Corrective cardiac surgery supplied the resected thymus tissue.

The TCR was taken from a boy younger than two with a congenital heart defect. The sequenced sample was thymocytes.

The CDR3 reads CASGLGTGNYYEQYF. CDR3 coding DNA: TGTGCCAGCGGTCTCGGGACAGGAAACTACTACGAGCAGTACTTC. V usage is TRBV6-1 and J usage is TRBJ2-7; TRBD1 matches 8 bases. The CDR3 has 15 amino acids. Losses at the gene ends were 8 bases for V and 3 bases for J; bases not matched to a gene: 12. Germline CDR1 reads MNHNS; CDR2 reads SASEGT.